The rows below give T cell receptor beta chains drawn from one sample of a study of blood T cell repertoires in COVID-19. TCRdb keeps only in-frame clones here, not all; method: immunoSEQ multiplex PCR. This table has 500,000 or so clones, about nine tenths appearing once. Sequencing was carried out using PBMCs or T cells enriched from blood (not recorded which). Receptors were obtained from a woman between 18 and 29 years old who had recovered from COVID-19. The CDR3 runs from the conserved cysteine through the conserved F or W. D genes are given only for firm matches. Rows may omit the clone size; those that give it use once, few, many or a size class.

size: NA; V: TRBV28; J: TRBJ2-7; D: NA; DNA: TGTGCCAGCAGCTCACACTACGAGCAGTACTTC; CDR3: CASSSHYEQYF
size: NA; V: TRBV21-1; J: TRBJ1-5; D: NA; DNA: TGTGCCAGCGGTGAGTTTGGGGGGAAAGGGACCGATCAGCCCCAGCATTTT; CDR3: CASGEFGGKGTDQPQHF
size: NA; V: TRBV30; J: TRBJ2-3; D: TRBD2; DNA: TGTGCCTGGTCACTAGCGGGGGGGCCGCGAGATACGCAGTATTTT; CDR3: CAWSLAGGPRDTQYF
size: NA; V: TRBV13; J: TRBJ2-7; D: NA; DNA: TGTGCCAGCAGCTTAGGCCGGGACGAGCAGTACTTC; CDR3: CASSLGRDEQYF
size: once; V: TRBV19; J: TRBJ1-2; D: NA; DNA: TGTGCCAGTAGTAACCCAGCTAACTATGGCTACACCTTC; CDR3: CASSNPANYGYTF
size: NA; V: TRBV28; J: TRBJ2-1; D: TRBD2; DNA: TGTGCCAGCAGATCTCTACTAGCGGGGATAGACAATGAGCAGTTCTTC; CDR3: CASRSLLAGIDNEQFF
size: NA; V: TRBV10-3; J: TRBJ1-5; D: NA; DNA: TGTGCCATCAGGGGTCGGACGGCAAGGAGGTGCCCCCAGCATTTT; CDR3: CAIRGRTARRCPQHF
size: NA; V: TRBV5-1; J: TRBJ2-5; D: NA; DNA: TGCGCCAGCAGCCGGGGATCGAGGGAGACCCAGTACTTC; CDR3: CASSRGSRETQYF
size: NA; V: TRBV27; J: TRBJ2-3; D: NA; DNA: TGTGCCAGCAGTCTCTCGGGGGCGCAGTATTTT; CDR3: CASSLSGAQYF
size: NA; V: TRBV3-1/TRBV3-2; J: TRBJ2-3; D: NA; DNA: TGTGCCAGCAGCTCCTCGGGTCCCACCACAGATACGCAGTATTTT; CDR3: CASSSSGPTTDTQYF
size: NA; V: TRBV28; J: TRBJ1-2; D: TRBD1; DNA: TGTGCCAGCAGTCGGACAGGGGGCTATGGCTACACCTTC; CDR3: CASSRTGGYGYTF
size: NA; V: TRBV13; J: TRBJ2-7; D: TRBD2; DNA: TGTGCCAGCAGCTTAGCGGGACTAGCGGACCCCTACGAGCAGTACTTC; CDR3: CASSLAGLADPYEQYF
size: NA; V: TRBV30; J: TRBJ1-1; D: NA; DNA: TGTGCCTGGAGTCCCAATGGGCAGGGATTGGTGGCTTTCTTT; CDR3: CAWSPNGQGLVAFF
size: NA; V: TRBV6-2/TRBV6-3; J: TRBJ1-2; D: TRBD1; DNA: TGTGCCAGCAGTTACCCGGGACAGCCCTATGGAGGGACCTTC; CDR3: CASSYPGQPYGGTF
size: NA; V: TRBV7-6; J: TRBJ2-2; D: TRBD2; DNA: TGTGCCAGCAGCTTGGGGGGGTTTAACACCGGGGAGCTGTTTTTT; CDR3: CASSLGGFNTGELFF
size: few; V: TRBV4-2; J: TRBJ2-3; D: NA; DNA: TGTGCCAGCAGCCAAGACGTACCAGGGGCCAGCACAGATACGCAGTATTTT; CDR3: CASSQDVPGASTDTQYF
size: NA; V: TRBV3-1/TRBV3-2; J: TRBJ2-3; D: TRBD2; DNA: TGTGCCAGCAGCCCCGGACTAGCGGGGGCGATAACAGATACGCAGTATTTT; CDR3: CASSPGLAGAITDTQYF